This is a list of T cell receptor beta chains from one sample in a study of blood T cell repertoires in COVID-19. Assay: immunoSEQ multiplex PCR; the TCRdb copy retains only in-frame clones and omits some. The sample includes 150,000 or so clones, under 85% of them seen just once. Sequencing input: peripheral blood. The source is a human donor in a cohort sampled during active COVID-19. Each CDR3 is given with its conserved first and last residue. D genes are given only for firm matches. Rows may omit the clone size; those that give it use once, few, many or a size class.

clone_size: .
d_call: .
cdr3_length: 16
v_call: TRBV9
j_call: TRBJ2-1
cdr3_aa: CASSVAGGALYNEQFF
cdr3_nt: TGTGCCAGCAGCGTAGCGGGCGGGGCTCTCTACAATGAGCAGTTCTTC

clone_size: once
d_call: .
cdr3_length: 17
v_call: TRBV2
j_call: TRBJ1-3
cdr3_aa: CASSPPGLPSSGNTIYF
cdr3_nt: TGTGCCAGCAGTCCACCGGGACTTCCAAGCTCTGGAAACACCATATATTTT

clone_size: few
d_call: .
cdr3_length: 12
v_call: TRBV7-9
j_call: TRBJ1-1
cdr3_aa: CASSLIFSEAFF
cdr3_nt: TGTGCCAGCAGCTTAATATTCTCCGAAGCTTTCTTT

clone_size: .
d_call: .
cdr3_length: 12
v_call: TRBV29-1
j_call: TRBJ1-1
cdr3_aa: CSVEDPSRGAFF
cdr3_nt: TGCAGCGTTGAAGACCCTTCCAGGGGAGCTTTCTTT

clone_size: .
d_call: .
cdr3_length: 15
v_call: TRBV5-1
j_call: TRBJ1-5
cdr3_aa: CASSSVGQVNQPQHF
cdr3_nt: TGCGCCAGCAGCTCGGTTGGACAAGTCAATCAGCCCCAGCATTTT

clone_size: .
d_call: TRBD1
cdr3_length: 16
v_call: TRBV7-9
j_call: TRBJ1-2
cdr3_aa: CASSYLGTGWIYGYTF
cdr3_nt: TGTGCCAGCAGCTACTTAGGGACAGGGTGGATCTATGGCTACACCTTC

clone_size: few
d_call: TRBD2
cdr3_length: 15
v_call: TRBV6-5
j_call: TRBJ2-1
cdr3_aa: CASNPGLAGTNEQFF
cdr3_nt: TGTGCCAGCAACCCGGGACTAGCGGGAACCAATGAGCAGTTCTTC

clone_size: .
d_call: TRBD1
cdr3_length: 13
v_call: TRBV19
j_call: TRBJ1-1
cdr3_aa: CASPNRGFGEAFF
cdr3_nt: TGTGCCAGTCCCAACAGGGGGTTTGGTGAAGCTTTCTTT

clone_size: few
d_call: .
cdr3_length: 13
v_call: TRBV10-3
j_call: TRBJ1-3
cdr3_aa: CAINPGNGNTIYF
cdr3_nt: TGTGCCATCAACCCAGGGAACGGAAACACCATATATTTT

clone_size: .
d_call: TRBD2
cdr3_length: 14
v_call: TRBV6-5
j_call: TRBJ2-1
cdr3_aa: CASRPSGRMNEQFF
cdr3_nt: TGTGCCAGCAGACCGAGCGGGAGAATGAATGAGCAGTTCTTC

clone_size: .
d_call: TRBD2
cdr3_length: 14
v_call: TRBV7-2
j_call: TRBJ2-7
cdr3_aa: CASSIAGSSYEQYF
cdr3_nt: TGTGCCAGCAGTATAGCGGGGAGCTCCTACGAGCAGTACTTC

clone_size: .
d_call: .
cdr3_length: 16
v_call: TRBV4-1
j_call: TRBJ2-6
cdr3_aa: CASSLDSSSGANVLTF
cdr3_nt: TGCGCCAGCAGCCTGGACTCATCATCTGGGGCCAACGTCCTGACTTTC

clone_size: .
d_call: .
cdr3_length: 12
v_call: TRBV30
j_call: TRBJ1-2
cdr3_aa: CAWSAGLSGYTF
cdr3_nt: TGTGCCTGGAGTGCGGGACTTTCTGGCTACACCTTC

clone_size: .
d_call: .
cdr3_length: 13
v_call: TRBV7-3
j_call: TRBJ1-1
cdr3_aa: CASSLTSNTEAFF
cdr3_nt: TGTGCCAGCAGCTTAACCTCGAACACTGAAGCTTTCTTT

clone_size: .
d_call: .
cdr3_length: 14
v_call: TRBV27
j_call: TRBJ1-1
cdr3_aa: CATKREGKSAEAFF
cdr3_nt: TGTGCCACCAAGAGGGAGGGAAAAAGCGCTGAAGCTTTCTTT

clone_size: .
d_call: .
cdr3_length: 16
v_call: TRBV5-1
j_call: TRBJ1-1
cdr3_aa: CASSLAGHLVGAEAFF
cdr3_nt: TGCGCCAGCAGCTTAGCGGGACATTTAGTTGGCGCTGAAGCTTTCTTT

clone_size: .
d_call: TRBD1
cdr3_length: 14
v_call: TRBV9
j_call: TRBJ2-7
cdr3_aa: CASSFLTGGGEQYF
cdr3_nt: TGTGCCAGCAGCTTCCTGACAGGGGGCGGCGAGCAGTACTTC

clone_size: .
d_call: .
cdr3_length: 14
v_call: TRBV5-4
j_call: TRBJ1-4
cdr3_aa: CASSLRQENEKLFF
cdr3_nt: TGTGCCAGCAGCTTACGTCAGGAAAATGAAAAACTGTTTTTT

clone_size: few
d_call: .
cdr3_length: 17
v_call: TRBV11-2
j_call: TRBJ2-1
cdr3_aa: CASSLAFITQEDNEQFF
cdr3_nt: TGTGCCAGCAGCTTAGCGTTTATTACCCAGGAGGACAATGAGCAGTTCTTC

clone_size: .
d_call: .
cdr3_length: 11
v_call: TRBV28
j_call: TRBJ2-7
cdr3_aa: CASGPMREQYF
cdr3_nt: TGTGCCAGCGGTCCCATGCGGGAGCAGTACTTC

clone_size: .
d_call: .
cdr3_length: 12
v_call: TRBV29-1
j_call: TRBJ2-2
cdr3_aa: CSVAGRTGELFF
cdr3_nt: TGCAGCGTAGCAGGGCGTACCGGGGAGCTGTTTTTT

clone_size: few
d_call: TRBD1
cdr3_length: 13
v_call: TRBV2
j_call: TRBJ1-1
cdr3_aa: CASRTGVDTEAFF
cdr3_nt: TGTGCCAGCAGAACAGGGGTTGACACTGAAGCTTTCTTT

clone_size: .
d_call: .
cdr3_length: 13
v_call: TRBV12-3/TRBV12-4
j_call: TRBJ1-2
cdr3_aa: CASSLGQNYGYTF
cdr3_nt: TGTGCCAGCAGTTTAGGGCAGAACTATGGCTACACCTTC

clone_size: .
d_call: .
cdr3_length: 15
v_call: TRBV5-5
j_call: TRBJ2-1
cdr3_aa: CASSPRDRTYNEQFF
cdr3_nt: TGTGCCAGCAGCCCTCGAGACAGAACCTACAATGAGCAGTTCTTC

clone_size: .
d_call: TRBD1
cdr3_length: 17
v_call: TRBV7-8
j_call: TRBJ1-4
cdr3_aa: CASSLVNRGATNEKLFF
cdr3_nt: TGTGCCAGCAGCTTAGTGAACAGGGGGGCAACTAATGAAAAACTGTTTTTT

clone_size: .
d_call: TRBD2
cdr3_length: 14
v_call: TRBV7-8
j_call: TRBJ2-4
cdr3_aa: CASSSEGLAGSGYF
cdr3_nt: TGTGCCAGCAGCAGCGAAGGACTAGCGGGGAGTGGGTACTTC

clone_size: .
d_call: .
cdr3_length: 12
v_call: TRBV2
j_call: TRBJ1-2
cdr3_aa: CASALRNYGYTF
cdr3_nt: TGTGCCAGCGCCTTGCGGAACTATGGCTACACCTTC

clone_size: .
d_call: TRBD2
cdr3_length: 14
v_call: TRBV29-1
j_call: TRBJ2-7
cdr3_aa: CSGRLAGDTYEQYF
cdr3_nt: TGCAGCGGTCGACTAGCGGGAGACACCTACGAGCAGTACTTC

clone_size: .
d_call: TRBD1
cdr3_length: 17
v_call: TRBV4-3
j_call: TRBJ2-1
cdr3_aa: CASSQIGGTGSYNEQFF
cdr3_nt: TGCGCCAGCAGCCAGATCGGGGGGACAGGGTCCTACAATGAGCAGTTCTTC

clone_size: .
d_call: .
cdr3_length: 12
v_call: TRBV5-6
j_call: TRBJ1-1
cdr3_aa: CASKRGSGEAFF
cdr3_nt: TGTGCCAGCAAACGGGGATCCGGTGAAGCTTTCTTT

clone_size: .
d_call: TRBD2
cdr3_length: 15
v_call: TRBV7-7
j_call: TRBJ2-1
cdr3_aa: CASSKGLAGVEEQFF
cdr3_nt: TGTGCTAGCAGCAAGGGACTAGCGGGAGTAGAGGAGCAGTTCTTC

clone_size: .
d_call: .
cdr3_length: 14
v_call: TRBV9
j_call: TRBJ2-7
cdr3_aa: CASSMTGGAYEQYF
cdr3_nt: TGTGCCAGCAGCATGACAGGTGGGGCCTACGAGCAGTACTTC

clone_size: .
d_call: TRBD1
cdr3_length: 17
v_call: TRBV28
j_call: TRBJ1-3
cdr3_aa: CASSLGTGGSSGNTIYF
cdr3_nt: TGTGCCAGCAGTTTAGGAACAGGGGGTAGCTCTGGAAACACCATATATTTT

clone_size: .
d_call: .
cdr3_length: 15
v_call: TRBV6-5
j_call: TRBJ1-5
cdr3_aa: CASSRLQGLHQPQHF
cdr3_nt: TGTGCCAGCAGCCGATTACAGGGCTTACATCAGCCCCAGCATTTT

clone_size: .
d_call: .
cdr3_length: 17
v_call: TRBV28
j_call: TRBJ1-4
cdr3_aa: CASSFGADYATNEKLFF
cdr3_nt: TGTGCCAGCAGTTTCGGAGCCGACTATGCAACTAATGAAAAACTGTTTTTT

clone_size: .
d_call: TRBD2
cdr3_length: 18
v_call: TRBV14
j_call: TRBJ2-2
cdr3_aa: CASSQDHLLAGWSGELFF
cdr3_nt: TGTGCCAGCAGCCAAGACCACCTATTAGCGGGTTGGTCCGGGGAGCTGTTTTTT

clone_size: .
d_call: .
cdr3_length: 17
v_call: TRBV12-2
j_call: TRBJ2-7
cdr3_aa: CASRPPEGSGSLYEQYF
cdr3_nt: TGTGCAAGTCGCCCGCCTGAAGGTAGCGGGAGTCTCTACGAGCAGTACTTC

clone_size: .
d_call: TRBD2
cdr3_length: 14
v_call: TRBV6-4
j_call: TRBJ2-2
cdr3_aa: CASRASGGTGELFF
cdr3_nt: TGTGCCAGCAGGGCTAGCGGGGGTACCGGGGAGCTGTTTTTT

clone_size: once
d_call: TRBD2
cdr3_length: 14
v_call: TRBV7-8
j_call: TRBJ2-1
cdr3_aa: CASSSRAGFNEQFF
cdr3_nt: TGTGCCAGCAGCTCCCGAGCGGGATTCAATGAGCAGTTCTTC

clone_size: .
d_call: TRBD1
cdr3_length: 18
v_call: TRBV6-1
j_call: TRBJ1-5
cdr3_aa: CASSENPPRGQEGQPQHF
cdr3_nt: TGTGCCAGCAGTGAGAACCCGCCCAGGGGGCAGGAGGGTCAGCCCCAGCATTTT

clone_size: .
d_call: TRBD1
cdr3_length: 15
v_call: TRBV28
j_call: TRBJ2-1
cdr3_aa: CASSLGQGSYNEQFF
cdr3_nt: TGTGCCAGCAGTTTGGGACAGGGTTCCTACAATGAGCAGTTCTTC

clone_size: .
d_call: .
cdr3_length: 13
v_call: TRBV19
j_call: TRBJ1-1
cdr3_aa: CASNPRTATEAFF
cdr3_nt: TGTGCCAGTAACCCGAGGACAGCCACTGAAGCTTTCTTT

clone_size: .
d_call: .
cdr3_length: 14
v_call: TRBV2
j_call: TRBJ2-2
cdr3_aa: CASSRIENTGELFF
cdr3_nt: TGTGCCAGCAGTCGAATAGAGAACACCGGGGAGCTGTTTTTT

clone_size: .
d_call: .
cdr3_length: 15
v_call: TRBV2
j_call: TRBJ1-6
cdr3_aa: CASSEYSQGYSPLHF
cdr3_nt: TGTGCCAGCAGTGAATACAGTCAGGGATATTCACCCCTCCACTTT

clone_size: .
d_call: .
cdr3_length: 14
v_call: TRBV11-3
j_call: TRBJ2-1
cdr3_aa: CASNLGGSYNEQFF
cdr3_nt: TGTGCCAGCAACTTGGGAGGCTCCTACAATGAGCAGTTCTTC

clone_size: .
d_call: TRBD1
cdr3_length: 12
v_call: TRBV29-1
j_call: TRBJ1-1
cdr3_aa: CSVDETGAGAFF
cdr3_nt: TGCAGCGTTGACGAGACAGGGGCCGGAGCTTTCTTT

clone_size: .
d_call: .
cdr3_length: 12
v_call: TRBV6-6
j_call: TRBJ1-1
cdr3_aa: CASSLVGGAAFF
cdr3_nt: TGTGCCAGCAGTTTAGTGGGGGGAGCAGCTTTCTTT

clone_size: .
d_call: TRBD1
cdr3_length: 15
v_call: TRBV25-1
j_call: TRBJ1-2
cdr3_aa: CASSEGALGNYGYTF
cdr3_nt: TGTGCCAGCTCTGAGGGGGCACTCGGGAACTATGGCTACACCTTC

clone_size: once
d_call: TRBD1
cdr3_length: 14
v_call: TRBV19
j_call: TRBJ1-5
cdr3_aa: CASDRGRGSQPQHF
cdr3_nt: TGTGCCAGCGACAGGGGGCGCGGGAGTCAGCCCCAGCATTTT

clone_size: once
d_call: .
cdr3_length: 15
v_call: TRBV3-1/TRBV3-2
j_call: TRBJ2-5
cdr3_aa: CASSQDQAGEETQYF
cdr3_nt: TGTGCCAGCAGCCAAGATCAGGCAGGGGAAGAGACCCAGTACTTC

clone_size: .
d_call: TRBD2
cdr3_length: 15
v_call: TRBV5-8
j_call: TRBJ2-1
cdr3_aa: CASRPWTSGLPSQFF
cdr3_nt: TGTGCCAGCAGGCCTTGGACTAGCGGGCTCCCCTCTCAGTTCTTC

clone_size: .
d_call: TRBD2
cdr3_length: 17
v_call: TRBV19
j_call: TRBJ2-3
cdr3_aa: CASSIELAGSSTDTQYF
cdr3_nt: TGTGCCAGTAGTATAGAACTAGCGGGTTCTAGCACAGATACGCAGTATTTT

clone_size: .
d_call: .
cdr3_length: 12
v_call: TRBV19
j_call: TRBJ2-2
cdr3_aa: CASTQGSGELFF
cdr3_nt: TGTGCCAGTACCCAGGGGTCCGGGGAGCTGTTTTTT

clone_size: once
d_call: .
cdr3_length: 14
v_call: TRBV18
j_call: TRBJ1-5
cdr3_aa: CASSPTGLKQPQHF
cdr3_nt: TGTGCCAGCTCACCCACAGGGTTAAAGCAGCCCCAGCATTTT

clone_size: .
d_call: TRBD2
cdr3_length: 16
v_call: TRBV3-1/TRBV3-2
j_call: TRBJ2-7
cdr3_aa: CASSQWTSGASYEQYF
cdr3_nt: TGTGCCAGCAGCCAATGGACTAGCGGGGCCTCCTACGAGCAGTACTTC

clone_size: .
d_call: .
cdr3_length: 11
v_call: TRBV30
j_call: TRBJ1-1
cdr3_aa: CAWSRDTEAFF
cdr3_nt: TGTGCCTGGAGTCGAGACACTGAAGCTTTCTTT

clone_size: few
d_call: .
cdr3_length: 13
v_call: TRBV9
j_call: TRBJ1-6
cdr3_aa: CASSGGAGSPLHF
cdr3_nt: TGTGCCAGCAGCGGCGGGGCGGGTTCACCCCTCCACTTT

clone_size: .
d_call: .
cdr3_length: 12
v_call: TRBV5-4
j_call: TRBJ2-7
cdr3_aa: CASSFGPYEQYF
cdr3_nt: TGTGCCAGCAGCTTTGGCCCTTACGAGCAGTACTTC

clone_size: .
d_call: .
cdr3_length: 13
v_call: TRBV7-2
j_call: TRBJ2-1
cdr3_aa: CASSSRRMYEQFF
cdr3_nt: TGTGCCAGCAGCTCCCGGAGAATGTATGAGCAGTTCTTC